One and the same sample provided the 14 T cell receptor beta chains below, sequenced in a study of cytomegalovirus exposure and HLA in healthy donors. Primers: 60 Vbeta forward and 13 Jbeta reverse. Profiled with immunoSEQ multiplex PCR; TCRdb holds only in-frame clones, not every one. The sample consists of 100,000 to 140,000 clones, 65% to 85% of them appearing once. Sequencing was carried out using PBMCs. Receptors were obtained from a man aged 30 to 45 in good health and CMV-seronegative.

This chain connects TRBV4-1 to TRBJ1-3; D possibly corresponds to TRBD1 (6 bases). V was shortened by 3 bases and J by 0 bases, with 12 bases between the two germline ends. The germline V gene encodes CDR1 MGHRA and CDR2 YSYEKL. The CDR3 runs 16 residues. The CDR3 DNA is TGCGCCAGCAGCCAGGGCAGGGGCATCTCTGGAAACACCATATATTTT. Protein sequence: CASSQGRGISGNTIYF.

The rearrangement joins TRBV6-1 to TRBJ2-5; 7 nucleotides match TRBD1. Germline V CDR1 and CDR2: MNHNS, SASEGT. There are 13 residues in the CDR3. After removal of 6 bases from V and 5 bases from J, the junction contained 6 bases not matched to a gene. CDR3 sequence (DNA): TGTGCCAGCAGGATTGACAGGGTGGAGACCCAGTACTTC. Protein sequence: CASRIDRVETQYF.

The chain links TRBV29-1 to TRBJ1-1; D is unresolved. V lost 2 bases to trimming and J lost 4 bases, with 11 bases between them. The germline gives CDR1 SQVTM, CDR2 ANQGSEA. The CDR3 runs 13 residues. The CDR3 sequence is CSVEREVTTEAFF. For the CDR3, the DNA is TGCAGCGTTGAACGGGAAGTGACCACTGAAGCTTTCTTT.

The V call is TRBV4-1, the J call TRBJ1-2; TRBD1 aligns across 8 bases. Germline V gene data show CDR1 as MGHRA and CDR2 as YSYEKL. CDR3 length: 14 amino acids. The J segment lost 6 bases and the V segment lost 0 bases, leaving 3 bases of the junction unmatched. CDR3 protein: CASSQEDRDDGYTF. The CDR3, as DNA: TGCGCCAGCAGCCAAGAGGACAGGGACGATGGCTACACCTTC.

The chain recombines TRBV7-8 with TRBJ2-7; TRBD2 is a possible D gene (5 bases). Germline CDR1 reads SGHVS; CDR2 reads FQNEAQ. V gave up 5 bases and J gave up 3 bases, with 14 bases separating them. The CDR3 is 14 amino acids. The CDR3 protein is CASSPRGLIYEQYF. DNA of the CDR3: TGTGCCAGCAGCCCAAGAGGACTGATCTACGAGCAGTACTTC.

On this clone itself: The same CDR3 also results from other DNA sequences found in this sample. V usage is TRBV9 and J usage is TRBJ2-2, with TRBD1 identical over 7 bases. The CDR3 consists of 14 residues. CDR1 is SGDLS, CDR2 YYNGEE, per germline. J lost 3 bases, V lost 2 bases, and 1 base had no gene match. This CDR3 is CASSVGQYTGELFF. In DNA, the CDR3 is TGTGCCAGCAGCGTGGGACAGTACACCGGGGAGCTGTTTTTT. The variable domain in full, completed from reference TRBV9 and TRBJ2-2, reads DSGVTQTPKHLITATGQRVTLRCSPRSGDLSVYWYQQSLDQGLQFLIQYYNGEERAKGNILERFSAQQFPDLHSELNLSSLELGDSALYFCASSVGQYTGELFFGEGSRLTVL.

The chain carries TRBV5-1 and TRBJ1-2; D might be TRBD1 (6 bases). Deletions cut 0 bases from V and 4 bases from J, with 10 bases between. From germline, CDR1 is SGHRS and CDR2 YFSETQ. The CDR3 runs 14 residues. The CDR3 loop reads CASSLEGEGYGYTF. CDR3 nucleotides: TGCGCCAGCAGCTTGGAGGGGGAGGGCTATGGCTACACCTTC.

V usage is TRBV6-5 and J usage is TRBJ2-1, with TRBD2 as a possible D gene (7 bases). This CDR3 contains 14 residues. CDR1 is MNHEY, CDR2 SVGAGI, per germline. The V and J ends lost 7 bases and 7 bases respectively, with 17 bases between them. CDR3 sequence: CASTRRRGLNEQFF. CDR3 in DNA: TGTGCCAGCACCAGAAGGCGGGGGCTGAATGAGCAGTTCTTC.

V and J are TRBV7-3 and TRBJ2-2; unclear D gene. In germline, CDR1 is SGHTA, CDR2 FQGTGA. V lost 5 bases and J lost 4, with 8 bases in between. The CDR3 covers 13 residues. The CDR3 is CASSPRVTGELFF. The DNA for the CDR3 is TGTGCCAGCAGCCCACGGGTCACCGGGGAGCTGTTTTTT.

This clone was picked up a small number of times. The chain has TRBV6-4 and TRBJ2-3, with D possibly being TRBD1 (6 bases). Deletions cut 4 bases from V and 1 base from J, with 6 bases between. Germline V gives CDR1 MRHNA, CDR2 SNTAGT. The CDR3 is 13 amino acids. This chain's CDR3 is CASSAGGTDTQYF. The CDR3 DNA follows: TGTGCCAGCAGTGCAGGGGGCACAGATACGCAGTATTTT.

The V call is TRBV4-1, the J call TRBJ2-1, with D perhaps TRBD2 (5 bases). Trimming shortened V by 0 bases and J by 11 bases, and 14 bases separated the two germline ends. The CDR3 is 14 amino acids. CDR1 and CDR2 from the germline V gene are MGHRA and YSYEKL. The CDR3 bases are TGCGCCAGCAGCCAAGACTACGGACTTACCAAGCAGTTCTTC. It is translated as CASSQDYGLTKQFF.

The chain carries TRBV11-2 and TRBJ1-2; D is perhaps TRBD1 (6 bases). This CDR3 contains 15 residues. Germline V lookup: CDR1 SGHAT, CDR2 FQNNGV. V shed 1 base and J shed 2 bases, with 11 bases lying between them. CDR3 nucleotides: TGTGCCAGCAGCTTAGCCTCCACAGGGAACTATGGCTACACCTTC. This encodes CASSLASTGNYGYTF.

The chain employs TRBV6-5 and TRBJ2-1, with D tentatively TRBD2 (5 bases). Per the germline V gene, CDR1 is MNHEY and CDR2 is SVGAGI. V dropped 6 bases and J dropped 6 bases, with 12 bases sitting between them. There are 13 residues in the CDR3. The CDR3 is CASRGGLGNEQFF. The CDR3 nucleotides are TGTGCCAGCAGGGGCGGGCTGGGCAATGAGCAGTTCTTC.

This sequence joins TRBV30 and TRBJ2-1; D is perhaps TRBD1 (5 bases). This CDR3 spans 16 amino acids. The V end lost 5 bases, the J end lost 0 bases, and 17 bases lay between the germline ends. CDR1 is GTSNPN, CDR2 SVGIG, per germline (reference sequence). The CDR3 region has the DNA TGTGCCTGGCGACCCAGTAGGACAACCTCCTACAATGAGCAGTTCTTC. Protein: CAWRPSRTTSYNEQFF. Together with reference TRBV30 and TRBJ2-1, the CDR3 gives the full variable domain: SQTIHQWPATLVQPVGSPLSLECTVEGTSNPNLYWYRQAAGRGLQLLFYSVGIGQISSEVPQNLSASRPQDRQFILSSKKLLLSDSGFYLCAWRPSRTTSYNEQFFGPGTRLTVL.